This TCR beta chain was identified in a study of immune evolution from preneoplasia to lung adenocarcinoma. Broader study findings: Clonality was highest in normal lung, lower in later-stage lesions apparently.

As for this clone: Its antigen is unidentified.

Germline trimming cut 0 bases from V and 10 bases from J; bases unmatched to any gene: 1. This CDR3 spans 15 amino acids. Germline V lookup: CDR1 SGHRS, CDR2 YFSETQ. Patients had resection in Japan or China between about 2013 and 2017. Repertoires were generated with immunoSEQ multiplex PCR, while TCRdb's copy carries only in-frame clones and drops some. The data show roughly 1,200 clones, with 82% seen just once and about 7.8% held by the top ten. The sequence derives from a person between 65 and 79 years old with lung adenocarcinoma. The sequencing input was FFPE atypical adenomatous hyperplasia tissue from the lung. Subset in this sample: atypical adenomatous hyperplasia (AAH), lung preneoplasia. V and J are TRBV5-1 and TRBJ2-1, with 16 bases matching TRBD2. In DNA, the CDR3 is TGCGCCAGCAGCTTGGGGGGACTAGCGGGAGGGGAGCAGTTCTTC. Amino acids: CASSLGGLAGGEQFF. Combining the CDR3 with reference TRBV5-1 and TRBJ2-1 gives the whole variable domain KAGVTQTPRYLIKTRGQQVTLSCSPISGHRSVSWYQQTPGQGLQFLFEYFSETQRNKGNFPGRFSGRQFSNSRSEMNVSTLELGDSALYLCASSLGGLAGGEQFFGPGTRLTVL.